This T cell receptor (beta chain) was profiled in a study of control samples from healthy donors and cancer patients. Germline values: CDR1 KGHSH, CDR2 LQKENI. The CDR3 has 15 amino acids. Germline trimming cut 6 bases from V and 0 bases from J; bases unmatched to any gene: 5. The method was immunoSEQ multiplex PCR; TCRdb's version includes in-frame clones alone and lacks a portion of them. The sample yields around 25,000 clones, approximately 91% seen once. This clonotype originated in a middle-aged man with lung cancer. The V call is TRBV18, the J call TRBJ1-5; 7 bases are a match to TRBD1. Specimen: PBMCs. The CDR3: CASSPTGNSNQPQHF. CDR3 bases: TGTGCCAGCTCCCCGACAGGGAATAGCAATCAGCCCCAGCATTTT.